The TCR beta chain described here comes from a study of cytotoxic CD8 clonotypes in ibrutinib-treated CLL. In germline, CDR1 is MNHEY, CDR2 SMNVEV (reference sequence). The CDR3 is 13 residues long. V dropped 5 bases and J dropped 7; count of bases not matched to a gene: 8. TCRdb's copy holds only in-frame clones and misses some; the assay was immunoSEQ multiplex PCR. The repertoire holds approximately 150,000 clones, with roughly 88% as singletons. The material sequenced was PBMCs, taken at disease progression, from a patient treated with ibrutinib. V gene TRBV27 combines with J gene TRBJ2-7, with 7 nucleotides matching TRBD1. The TCR originated in a human donor with chronic lymphocytic leukemia. The CDR3 DNA reads as TGTGCCAGCAGTCTAGGGGGCGCATTTGAGCAGTACTTC. Encoded protein: CASSLGGAFEQYF.